This T cell receptor beta chain was sequenced in a study of beta chain features in type 1 diabetes. Every bit of the isolated RNA underwent reverse transcription, so sequencing read expressed TCRB transcripts. Method: immunoSEQ multiplex PCR; TCRdb's copy keeps in-frame clones and lacks some. Here the sample spans some 250,000 clones, about 25% being singletons. V lost 6 bases to trimming and J lost 7 bases, with 10 bases between them. Germline V CDR1 and CDR2: MNHNY, SVGAGI (reference sequence). This CDR3 contains 12 residues. J is TRBJ2-1 and V is TRBV6-6; D is ambiguous. This TCR was recovered from a man aged 25 to 45 in good health. Sequenced sample: central memory CD4+ T cells from blood. In nucleotides, the CDR3 is TGTGCCAGCAGCCCGGCGGTAAATGAGCAGTTCTTC. Encoded protein: CASSPAVNEQFF.